This T cell receptor beta chain was obtained from a study of T-cell memory formation after mild COVID-19. Study background: TCR clusters mostly belonged to single donors.

This clonotype was seen more than once but under ten times. Its antigen is as yet unknown. The study's findings and limits: The CD4+ clones that contracted clustered mainly within CM and EM, and the CD8+ clones concentrated in EMRA. The pre-infection memory compartment contained some responding clones, suggesting cross-reactive memory joined.

TCRdb re-called the 5' RACE reads through MiXCR, storing one row per CDR3 protein. The table has 450,000 to 700,000 distinct CDR3 sequences, more than 15% seen once. Trimming cost V 7 bases and J 4 bases; bases outside gene matches: 9. The CDR3 sequence is 13 residues long. Germline loops: CDR1 SQVTM, CDR2 ANQGSEA. The V call is TRBV29-1, the J call TRBJ1-2; TRBD1 matches 7 bases. The sample was PBMCs or a T cell subset sorted from them (not recorded which). This clonotype was sampled from an adult woman who had mild COVID-19 (a few samples of this study predate the infection). Cell type and time point are not known. In DNA, the CDR3 is TGCAGCGGCTCCCAGGGGGAAGGCTATGGCTACACCTTC. This encodes CSGSQGEGYGYTF.